These 27 T cell receptor beta chains share one sample of origin, sequenced in a study of tumor-infiltrating lymphocytes in oesophageal squamous cell carcinoma. TCRdb recomputed calls from the PCR reads with MiXCR, one row per CDR3 protein. The repertoire holds roughly 21,000 distinct CDR3 sequences, with more than 35% as singletons. Sequencing input: esophageal tumor tissue. Receptor source: a male donor with esophageal squamous cell carcinoma.

The sample holds many counts of this clonotype. This chain joins TRBV2 and TRBJ2-7, with D unclear. This CDR3 comprises 11 residues. The germline V gene has CDR1 SNHLY and CDR2 FYNNEI. Trimming removed 5 bases at V and 3 bases at J, with 5 bases between. CDR3 in DNA: TGTGCCAGCAGTTTGCTCTACGAGCAGTACTTC. Translated: CASSLLYEQYF.

This clonotype was detected ten times or more. The chain has TRBV27 and TRBJ2-5; a possible D gene is TRBD1 (6 bases). The tail of the sequence fits TRBJ2-7 better, so the J call may be wrong. The CDR3 covers 16 residues. Germline V lookup: CDR1 MNHEY, CDR2 SMNVEV (reference sequence). CDR3 protein: CASSLYGRGPSYEQYF. The CDR3 nucleotides are TGTGCCAGCAGTTTATACGGCAGGGGCCCTTCCTACGAGCAGTACTTC.

The J gene is TRBJ2-4, the V gene TRBV4-1; D tentatively fits TRBD1 or TRBD2 (5 bases each). TRBJ2-1 explains the end of the DNA better; the J call may be wrong. CDR3 length equals 14 residues. Germline CDR1 reads MGHRA; CDR2 reads YSYEKL. The CDR3 here is CASSQQRGDNEQFF. The DNA of the CDR3 is TGCGCCAGCAGCCAACAACGGGGCGACAATGAGCAGTTCTTC.

This clonotype was detected many times. A much larger clone differs from this one at a single base, so this may be a read error. V is TRBV6-1 and J is TRBJ2-1, with D tentatively TRBD1 (5 bases). V shed 5 bases and J shed 10 bases, with 27 bases lying between them. The CDR3 is made up of 17 amino acids. Germline values: CDR1 MNHNS, CDR2 SASEGT. DNA for the CDR3: TGTGCCAGCAGTTCCGACCATCCGGACATGATAAAGGGCGAGCAGTTCTTC. It is translated as CASSSDHPDMIKGEQFF.

This clonotype has at least ten counts. Because it lacks the conserved phenylalanine or tryptophan at the end, this CDR3 is likely a read error. The DNA is left out, because the CDR3 cannot be placed on it with certainty; the CDR3 is given as TCRdb lists it. The genes are TRBV7-2 and TRBJ2-5; the tabulated D call, TRBD1, remains unverified against the DNA. Germline V gene lookup returns CDR1 SGHTA and CDR2 FQGNSA. The CDR3 has 16 amino acids, counting both end residues. CDR3 loop: CASSLRGRDSPLHFGN.

This clonotype was recorded at least ten times. V gene TRBV5-1 combines with J gene TRBJ2-7; D uncertain. The J call may be mistaken, given a closer DNA end match to TRBJ2-5. The CDR3 has 14 residues. CDR1 and CDR2 (germline): SGHRS, YFSETQ. CDR3 sequence reads: CASSPDWPQETQYF. The DNA for the CDR3 is TGCGCCAGCAGCCCAGACTGGCCCCAAGAGACCCAGTACTTC.

This clonotype appeared many times. The CDR3 is CASSSTPGTYNEQYF. CDR3 DNA: TGTGCCAGCAGCTCGACGCCAGGGACCTACAATGAGCAGTACTTC. J is TRBJ2-7 and V is TRBV7-3; D could derive from TRBD1 or TRBD2 (5 bases each). CDR3 size: 15 residues. Germline lookup yields CDR1 SGHTA and CDR2 FQGTGA. Trimming left V 4 bases short and J 7 bases short, with 20 bases between. Based on the CDR3 plus reference TRBV7-3 and TRBJ2-7, the full variable domain is GAGVSQTPSNKVTEKGKYVELRCDPISGHTALYWYRQSLGQGPEFLIYFQGTGAADDSGLPNDRFFAVRPEGSVSTLKIQRTERGDSAVYLCASSSTPGTYNEQYFGPGTRLTVT.

In this sample, this clonotype turned up many times. The V call is TRBV7-2, the J call TRBJ2-3, with D possibly being TRBD2 (5 bases). This CDR3 region has 15 residues. Germline V gene lookup returns CDR1 SGHTA and CDR2 FQGNSA. The V end lost 1 base, the J end lost 0 bases, and 8 bases lay between the germline ends. The CDR3 DNA sequence: TGTGCCAGCAGCTTAGGACTAATTAGCACAGATACGCAGTATTTT. The encoded protein is CASSLGLISTDTQYF.

In its sample, this clonotype was seen a few times. The V and J genes are TRBV20-1 and TRBJ2-6, with 7 positions matching TRBD2. The CDR3 is made up of 16 amino acids. The ends lost 1 base at V and 4 bases at J; junction bases unmatched: 7. Germline V CDR1 and CDR2: DFQATT, SNEGSKA (reference sequence). The CDR3 nucleotides read TGCAGTGCTAGAGTATGGGGGGGTGCAGGGGCCAACGTCCTGACTTTC. The encoded protein is CSARVWGGAGANVLTF.

This clonotype was seen ten or more times. This sequence joins TRBV11-3 and TRBJ2-7; D is uncertain. The CDR3 consists of 12 residues. CDR1 SGHNT and CDR2 YENEEA come from the germline V gene. V lost 11 bases and J lost 4, with 15 bases in between. For the CDR3, the DNA is TGTGCCGGATGGTCCGTGGGTTACGAGCAGTACTTC. Amino acid sequence: CAGWSVGYEQYF.

This clonotype is judged medium-sized (0.01 to 0.1%). This rearrangement joins TRBV28 to TRBJ2-3; 9 bases are a match to TRBD2. V dropped 2 bases and J dropped 2; count of bases not matched to a gene: 5. The CDR3 runs 16 residues. From germline, CDR1 is MDHEN and CDR2 SYDVKM. The chain's CDR3 is CASSLAGGPSTDTQYF. The CDR3 nucleotides read TGTGCCAGCAGTTTAGCGGGAGGGCCATCCACAGATACGCAGTATTTT.

This clonotype was counted many times. The chain carries TRBV4-1 and TRBJ1-1; TRBD1 is a possible D gene (5 bases). This CDR3 is built from 16 residues. V lost 4 bases and J lost 7, with 22 bases in between. Germline V gene lookup returns CDR1 MGHRA and CDR2 YSYEKL. The CDR3 protein is CASSRTGTPRLNEAFF. CDR3 nucleotide sequence: TGCGCCAGCAGCCGCACAGGTACTCCCCGGCTGAATGAAGCTTTCTTT.

With regard to this clonotype: One end of the junction varies from germline; a read error may be responsible. The chain couples TRBV11-2 to TRBJ2-5; D may match TRBD1 or TRBD2 (5 bases each). The CDR3 is 18 residues long. Germline V gene lookup returns CDR1 SGHAT and CDR2 FQNNGV. This CDR3 reads CASSLRYPGISGANVLIF. CDR3 sequence (DNA): TGTGCCAGCAGTTTAAGGTACCCCGGGATTTCTGGGGCCAACGTCCTGATTTTC.

This clonotype qualifies as medium-sized. The rearrangement joins TRBV7-9 to TRBJ2-7; 14 bases are a match to TRBD2. The CDR3 is made up of 20 amino acids. CDR1 and CDR2 (germline): SEHNR, FQNEAQ (reference sequence). Germline trimming cut 5 bases from V and 7 bases from J; bases unmatched to any gene: 22. CDR3 sequence reads: CASSPGRRLAGGPSIGEQYF. CDR3 nucleotide sequence: TGTGCCAGCAGCCCAGGACGGAGACTAGCGGGAGGGCCATCTATTGGTGAGCAGTACTTC.

This clonotype was recorded a few times. This chain connects TRBV7-2 to TRBJ2-7; D call uncertain. The J call is doubtful: the DNA matches TRBJ2-5 better. This CDR3 spans 16 amino acids. Germline V CDR1 and CDR2: SGHTA, FQGNSA. CDR3 DNA: TGTGCCAGCAGCCCCCGATTAGCTGGCATTGAAGAGACCCAGTACTTC. Protein product: CASSPRLAGIEETQYF.

In its sample, this clonotype was seen once. The V gene is TRBV7-6, the J gene TRBJ2-4; TRBD1 might be the D (6 bases). The V and J ends lost 4 bases and 13 bases respectively, with 29 bases between them. Germline-derived CDR1 and CDR2 are SGHVS and FNYEAQ. CDR3 length equals 17 residues. In nucleotides, the CDR3 is TGTGCCAGCAGCTCCCCTCCAGGGGCGGCTAGCACAGATACGCAGTACTTC. Translation gives CASSSPPGAASTDTQYF.

Remarks on this clonotype: Without the conserved terminal phenylalanine or tryptophan, this CDR3 likely stems from a read error. The DNA is left out, because the CDR3 cannot be placed on it with certainty; the CDR3 is given as TCRdb lists it. Here the CDR3 reads CASSLVGRGSPLHFGN. The chain uses TRBV12-3 or TRBV12-4 and TRBJ2-5; the DNA was not compared with TRBD2, the D call given in the table. The CDR3 sequence runs 16 residues, both termini included.

This clonotype is medium-sized (0.01 to 0.1%) in the sample. As DNA, the CDR3 is TGTGCCAGCAGCGCTACAGGGGGAAATAACTATGGCTACACCTTC. Translated, it gives CASSATGGNNYGYTF. The chain uses TRBV7-9 and TRBJ1-2; 8 positions agree with TRBD1. V shed 5 bases and J 1 base; nucleotides not matched to a gene: 6. Germline CDR1 SEHNR, CDR2 FQNEAQ (reference sequence). The CDR3 totals 15 residues. Full variable domain (missing parts from reference TRBV7-9 and TRBJ1-2): DTGVSQNPRHKITKRGQNVTFRCDPISEHNRLYWYRQTLGQGPEFLTYFQNEAQLEKSRLLSDRFSAERPKGSFSTLEIQRTEQGDSAMYLCASSATGGNNYGYTFGSGTRLTVV.

This clonotype was counted between two and nine times. This CDR3 is missing its conserved last phenylalanine or tryptophan, likely due to a read error. The limits of the CDR3 on the DNA are not certain, so only TCRdb's listed CDR3 is given. This sequence joins TRBV7-2 and TRBJ2-6. Both ends counted, the CDR3 spans 8 residues. The germline gives CDR1 SGHTA, CDR2 FQGNSA. CDR3 sequence reads: CASSSGTS.

This clonotype was observed at least ten times. The chain combines TRBV6-1 with TRBJ1-2; maybe TRBD1 (5 bases). The germline gives CDR1 MNHNS, CDR2 SASEGT. The V end lost 2 bases, the J end lost 5 bases, and 21 bases lay between the germline ends. The CDR3 consists of 17 residues. The DNA of the CDR3 is TGTGCCAGCAGTGAATCAACAAGTAACCGGGCAGGGTATGGCTACACCTTC. It is translated as CASSESTSNRAGYGYTF.

The chain combines TRBV4-3 with TRBJ2-1; 7 nucleotides align to TRBD1. The J call could be wrong; TRBJ2-5 is a better fit for the DNA end. In germline, CDR1 is LGHNA, CDR2 YSLEER. The CDR3 is 20 amino acids. The CDR3, as DNA: TGCGCCAGCAGCCCTAGACAGGGTATGGGTCTTACGCGGACCCAAGAGACCCAGTACTTC. Translating it yields CASSPRQGMGLTRTQETQYF.

In its sample, this clonotype is medium-sized. As DNA, the CDR3 is TGTGCCAGCAGCTTAGTCTCTCTTGAGCAGTACTTC. Translated, it gives CASSLVSLEQYF. The gene calls are TRBV7-2 and TRBJ2-7; D is unresolved. CDR3 length: 12 residues. Trimming removed 1 base at V and 7 bases at J, with 8 bases between. CDR1 is SGHTA, CDR2 FQGNSA, per germline.

By its share, this clonotype is medium-sized (0.01 to 0.1%). V and J are TRBV7-3 and TRBJ2-1, with D possibly being TRBD1 (6 bases). The germline V and J ends were trimmed by 4 bases and 0 bases, with 16 bases remaining between them. CDR1 is SGHTA and CDR2 is FQGTGA in the germline V gene. CDR3 size: 17 residues. The CDR3 reads CASSYSGTQSSYNEQFF. The CDR3 region has the DNA TGTGCCAGCAGCTACTCCGGGACACAGAGCTCCTACAATGAGCAGTTCTTC.

The chain has TRBV18 and TRBJ1-1; perhaps TRBD1 as D (5 bases). Germline CDR1 reads KGHSH; CDR2 reads LQKENI. The CDR3 consists of 15 residues. Trimming shortened V by 3 bases and J by 7 bases, and 18 bases separated the two germline ends. CDR3 DNA: TGTGCCAGCTCACCTGGTAGGGGAGCTATCGGTGAAGCTTTCTTT. It translates to CASSPGRGAIGEAFF.

This clonotype was counted ten times or more. Just one base apart from a much larger clone, this may be a read error. This chain connects TRBV7-2 to TRBJ2-3, with D tentatively TRBD2 (6 bases). Trimming pared 5 bases from V and 14 bases from J, leaving 23 bases between. Germline-derived CDR1 and CDR2 are SGHTA and FQGNSA. CDR3 length: 14 residues. The CDR3 DNA reads as TGTGCCAGCAGCCCGGGTATGAGGTCGGGGGAGCTGTATTTT. Translating gives CASSPGMRSGELYF.

With regard to this clonotype: A read error may be the cause here, since a much bigger clone is one base away. This chain's CDR3 is CASSSEASDSYNEQFF. The DNA for the CDR3 is TGTGCCAGCAGTTCTGAGGCTAGCGACTCCTACAATGAGCAGTTCTTC. The chain employs TRBV6-1 and TRBJ2-1, with a weak D call TRBD2 (6 bases). Trimming left V 5 bases short and J 0 bases short, with 14 bases between. CDR1 is MNHNS and CDR2 is SASEGT in the germline V gene. CDR3 length: 16 amino acids.

This clonotype is classed as medium-sized. The rearrangement joins TRBV7-2 to TRBJ1-2, with unresolved D. Looked up from germline, CDR1 is SGHTA and CDR2 is FQGNSA. V shed 1 base and J shed 2 bases, with 8 bases lying between them. The CDR3 totals 14 residues. CDR3 residues: CASSLVWTNYGYTF. CDR3 nucleotides: TGTGCCAGCAGCTTAGTTTGGACGAACTATGGCTACACCTTC.